This T cell receptor (beta chain) is drawn from a study of technical replicates of blood from a few donors. J was trimmed by 7 bases and V by 7 bases; bases with no gene match: 7. This CDR3 comprises 15 residues. CDR1 SGHTA and CDR2 FQGNSA come from the germline V gene. Measured with immunoSEQ multiplex PCR; TCRdb has only the in-frame clones, and not every one. The data show under 85,000 clones, under 95% seen once. The chain carries TRBV7-2 and TRBJ2-1; 13 bases align to TRBD2. The sequence was obtained from a human donor in good health. Specimen: T cells isolated from PBMCs. Written as DNA, the CDR3 is TGTGCCAGCAACCCCACTAGCGGGAGGGCAAATGAGCAGTTCTTC. Residues: CASNPTSGRANEQFF.